The clone carrying this T cell receptor beta chain appeared a single time. Antigen unknown. The record originates from a study of shared clonotypes between healthy human individuals. Study observations and caveats: The sharing of 5% to 6.5% of naive CD4 clonotypes was seen across a handful of donors. Read depth was anticipated to influence clonotype sharing among donors.

Naive CD45RA+ and memory CD45RA-negative subsets were split from CD4+ cells. Trimming cost V 10 bases and J 3 bases, with 19 bases left between them. Germline-derived CDR1 and CDR2 are MNHNS and SASEGT. This CDR3 is 15 amino acids long. Investigators spread the genomic DNA of each subset evenly over several immunoSEQ plates. Data came from immunoSEQ multiplex PCR; TCRdb stores just in-frame clones and leaves some out. The repertoire holds over 1.5 million clones, 95% to 99% seen once, with 0.4% to 0.45% in the top ten. The gene calls are TRBV6-1 and TRBJ1-5; no clear D gene. The specimen was naive CD4+ T cells sorted from blood. Subset indicated: CD45RA+ positively selected. This sequence originates from a man aged 25-45 years in good health. In DNA form, the CDR3 reads TGTGCCACTACTTGGGCAGCTCTAAACAATCAGCCCCAGCATTTT. Amino acids: CATTWAALNNQPQHF.